The 17 T cell receptor beta chains given below trace back to one sample, sequenced in a study of blood T cell repertoires in COVID-19. Profiling relied on immunoSEQ multiplex PCR, and the TCRdb table lists in-frame clones only, not all of them. The sample records 50,000 to 65,000 clones, around 83% being singletons. Sequencing input: peripheral blood. The receptors come from a human donor in a cohort sampled during active COVID-19.

The chain couples TRBV30 to TRBJ2-5, with D tentatively TRBD1 (6 bases). CDR1 GTSNPN and CDR2 SVGIG come from the germline V gene (reference sequence). The CDR3 runs 13 residues. Trimming took off 4 bases at V and 4 bases at J, with 13 bases between the two ends. Here the CDR3 DNA reads TGTGCCTGGACTGTCAGGGGTCGAGAGACCCAGTACTTC. Translated, it gives CAWTVRGRETQYF.

V gene TRBV30 combines with J gene TRBJ2-7; D gene unclear. V lost 2 bases to trimming and J lost 6 bases, with 14 bases between them. The germline V gene has CDR1 GTSNPN and CDR2 SVGIG (reference sequence). This CDR3 region has 13 residues. DNA for the CDR3: TGTGCCTGGAGTTCTCCCGGAGCGCGCGAGCAGTACTTC. Translation gives CAWSSPGAREQYF.

The gene calls are TRBV5-5 and TRBJ2-5; 9 nucleotides match TRBD2. Trimming took 4 bases from V and 9 from J; bases not matched to a gene: 10. CDR1 is SGHKS, CDR2 YYEKEE, per germline (reference sequence). The CDR3 sequence is 14 residues long. The CDR3 DNA follows: TGTGCCAGCAGCCAAGGACTAGCGCCAGGGTCCCAGTACTTC. This codes for CASSQGLAPGSQYF. The whole variable domain, filled in from reference TRBV5-5 and TRBJ2-5, reads DAGVTQSPTHLIKTRGQQVTLRCSPISGHKSVSWYQQVLGQGPQFIFQYYEKEERGRGNFPDRFSARQFPNYSSELNVNALLLGDSALYLCASSQGLAPGSQYFGPGTRLLVL.

This chain links TRBV5-1 with TRBJ2-1, with unresolved D. CDR1 SGHRS and CDR2 YFSETQ come from the germline V gene. This CDR3 has 14 amino acids. Trimming left V 6 bases short and J 1 base short, with 11 bases between. DNA of the CDR3: TGCGCCAGCACTATGGAGATGTCCTACAATGAGCAGTTCTTC. It specifies CASTMEMSYNEQFF.

The J gene is TRBJ2-2, the V gene TRBV9, with unresolved D. The V and J ends lost 0 bases and 6 bases respectively, with 9 bases between them. Germline V lookup: CDR1 SGDLS, CDR2 YYNGEE. The CDR3 is 14 residues long. The CDR3: CASSVVNGAGELFF. The CDR3 coding sequence is TGTGCCAGCAGCGTAGTTAATGGAGCCGGGGAGCTGTTTTTT.

Points on this clone: The junction differs from germline at one of its ends, possibly a read error. The chain couples TRBV5-4 to TRBJ2-1; TRBD2 agrees at 8 bases. From germline, CDR1 is SGHNT and CDR2 YYREEE (reference sequence). This CDR3 has 13 residues. The CDR3 DNA sequence: TGTGTCAGCGGGAGAGACTCCTACAATGAGCAGTTCTTC. It codes for CVSGRDSYNEQFF.

The chain links TRBV14 to TRBJ2-1, with D possibly TRBD2 on 6 matching bases. The V end lost 0 bases, the J end lost 9 bases, and 21 bases lay between the germline ends. This CDR3 is built from 17 residues. The germline V gene encodes CDR1 SGHDN and CDR2 FVKESK. In DNA, the CDR3 is TGTGCCAGCAGCCAAGATCAGTTCTGGGGGGATGTTGGTGAGCAGTTCTTC. This encodes CASSQDQFWGDVGEQFF.

The genes are TRBV11-2 and TRBJ2-5; a weak D match, TRBD2 (5 bases). Trimming took 7 bases from V and 5 from J, leaving 17 bases between them. This CDR3 spans 14 amino acids. The germline V gene has CDR1 SGHAT and CDR2 FQNNGV. CDR3 region: CASTFNLASETQYF. The CDR3 nucleotides are TGTGCCAGCACCTTCAACCTAGCCTCGGAGACCCAGTACTTC. Filled out from reference TRBV11-2 and TRBJ2-5, the complete variable domain reads EAGVAQSPRYKIIEKRQSVAFWCNPISGHATLYWYQQILGQGPKLLIQFQNNGVVDDSQLPKDRFSAERLKGVDSTLKIQPAKLEDSAVYLCASTFNLASETQYFGPGTRLLVL.

This chain joins TRBV24-1 and TRBJ2-5, with D maybe TRBD2 (7 bases). V was pared by 3 bases and J by 1 base, with 11 bases between. The CDR3 length is 15 residues. Germline V gene data show CDR1 as KGHDR and CDR2 as SFDVKD. This CDR3 reads CATSDGGAPQETQYF. Here the CDR3 DNA reads TGTGCCACCAGTGATGGGGGGGCACCCCAAGAGACCCAGTACTTC.

The chain links TRBV19 to TRBJ1-2, with a tentative D call TRBD1 (6 bases). The CDR3 has 16 residues. Trimming shortened V by 1 base and J by 4 bases, and 16 bases separated the two germline ends. The germline V gene encodes CDR1 LNHDA and CDR2 SQIVND (reference sequence). For the CDR3, the DNA is TGTGCCAGTAGTATAGTTTCGGGGGGCGCTGGCTATGGCTACACCTTC. It codes for CASSIVSGGAGYGYTF. Using reference TRBV19 and TRBJ1-2 for the parts outside the CDR3, the full variable domain is DGGITQSPKYLFRKEGQNVTLSCEQNLNHDAMYWYRQDPGQGLRLIYYSQIVNDFQKGDIAEGYSVSREKKESFPLTVTSAQKNPTAFYLCASSIVSGGAGYGYTFGSGTRLTVV.

The genes are TRBV19 and TRBJ1-6; TRBD1 is a possible D gene (6 bases). V was trimmed by 0 bases and J by 6 bases, leaving 15 bases between them. Germline CDR1 and CDR2: LNHDA and SQIVND (reference sequence). There are 17 residues in the CDR3. The CDR3 coding sequence is TGTGCCAGTAGTATAGATGGGACCGAAGGGGGTAATTCACCCCTCCACTTT. Its translation: CASSIDGTEGGNSPLHF.

V gene TRBV7-3 combines with J gene TRBJ2-2; 8 bases agree with TRBD1. The germline CDR1 and CDR2 sequences are SGHTA and FQGTGA. Trimming removed 5 bases from V and 9 bases from J; junction bases left unmatched: 5. This CDR3 has 13 residues. CDR3 loop: CASSQDRGRELFF. In DNA, the CDR3 is TGTGCCAGCAGCCAAGACAGGGGCCGGGAGCTGTTTTTT.

The DNA of the CDR3 is TGCAGTGCTTTTCGGGGAAACACCATATATTTT. Encoded protein: CSAFRGNTIYF. The chain links TRBV20-1 to TRBJ1-3; no firm D call. The V gene's germline CDR1 is DFQATT and CDR2 SNEGSKA (reference sequence). The V end lost 5 bases, the J end lost 4 bases, and 6 bases lay between the germline ends. The CDR3 sequence is 11 residues long.

V gene TRBV27 combines with J gene TRBJ2-5, with D possibly TRBD1 on 5 matching bases. The germline V gene encodes CDR1 MNHEY and CDR2 SMNVEV (reference sequence). Trimming removed 6 bases at V and 5 bases at J, with 16 bases between. The length of the CDR3 is 14 residues. The CDR3 DNA reads as TGTGCCAGCAGCCTGGCATCAGGGTTGGAGACCCAGTACTTC. Translation: CASSLASGLETQYF.

The chain employs TRBV9 and TRBJ1-2; 7 positions agree with TRBD1. Germline assignment: CDR1 SGDLS and CDR2 YYNGEE. The CDR3 sequence is 15 residues long. Trimming cost V 2 bases and J 5 bases; bases outside gene matches: 9. CDR3 DNA: TGTGCCAGCAGCGTCGCTCAACAGGGGTATTATGGCTACACCTTC. As protein: CASSVAQQGYYGYTF.

This sequence joins TRBV12-5 and TRBJ2-3; D gene uncertain. The CDR3 covers 12 residues. V lost 3 bases and J lost 6, with 7 bases in between. CDR1 is LGHNT, CDR2 FRNRAP, per germline. As DNA, the CDR3 is TGTGCTAGTGGTTTTAAGGAGGATACGCAGTATTTT. Translation: CASGFKEDTQYF.

In its sample, this clone was seen a few times. This chain uses TRBV5-5 with TRBJ2-1, with 11 bases matching TRBD2. Germline V gives CDR1 SGHKS, CDR2 YYEKEE (reference sequence). CDR3 size: 18 residues. The V and J ends lost 4 bases and 4 bases, in that order; junction bases with no gene match: 13. The CDR3 here is CASSVLAGGPPGYNEQFF. In DNA, the CDR3 is TGTGCCAGCAGCGTGCTAGCGGGGGGCCCTCCTGGGTACAATGAGCAGTTCTTC.